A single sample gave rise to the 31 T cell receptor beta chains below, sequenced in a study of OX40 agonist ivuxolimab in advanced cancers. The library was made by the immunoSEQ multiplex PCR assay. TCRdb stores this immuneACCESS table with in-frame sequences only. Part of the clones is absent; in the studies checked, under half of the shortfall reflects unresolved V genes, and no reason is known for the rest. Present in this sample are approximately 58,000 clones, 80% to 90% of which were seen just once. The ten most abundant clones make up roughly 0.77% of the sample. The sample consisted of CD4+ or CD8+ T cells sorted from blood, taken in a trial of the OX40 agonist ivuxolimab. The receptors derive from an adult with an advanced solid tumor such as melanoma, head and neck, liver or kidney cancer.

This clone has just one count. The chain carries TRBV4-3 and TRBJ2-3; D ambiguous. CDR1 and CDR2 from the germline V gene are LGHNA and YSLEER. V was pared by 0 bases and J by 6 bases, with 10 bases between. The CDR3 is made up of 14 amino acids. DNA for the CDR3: TGCGCCAGCAGCCAAGAAGGCCTCCGGGATACGCAGTATTTT. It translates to CASSQEGLRDTQYF.

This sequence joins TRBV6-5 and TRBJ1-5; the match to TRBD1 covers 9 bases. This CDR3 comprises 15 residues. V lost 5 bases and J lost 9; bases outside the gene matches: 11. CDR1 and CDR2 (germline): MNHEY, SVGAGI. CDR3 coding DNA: TGTGCCAGCAGTCGCCAACCGGGACAGGGTTGGCCCCAGCATTTT. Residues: CASSRQPGQGWPQHF.

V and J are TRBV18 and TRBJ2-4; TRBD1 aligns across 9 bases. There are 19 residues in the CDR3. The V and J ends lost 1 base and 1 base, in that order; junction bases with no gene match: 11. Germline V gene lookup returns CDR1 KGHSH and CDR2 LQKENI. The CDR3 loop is CASSPRAIGTGTAKNIQYF. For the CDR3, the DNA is TGTGCCAGCTCACCACGAGCAATCGGGACAGGGACGGCCAAAAACATTCAGTACTTC.

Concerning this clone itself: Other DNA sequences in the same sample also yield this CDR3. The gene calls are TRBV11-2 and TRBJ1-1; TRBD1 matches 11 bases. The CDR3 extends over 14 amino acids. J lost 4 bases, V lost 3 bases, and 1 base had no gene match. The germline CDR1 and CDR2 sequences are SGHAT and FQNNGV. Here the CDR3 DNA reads TGTGCCAGCAGCTTTGGGACAGGGGGCACTGAAGCTTTCTTT. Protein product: CASSFGTGGTEAFF.

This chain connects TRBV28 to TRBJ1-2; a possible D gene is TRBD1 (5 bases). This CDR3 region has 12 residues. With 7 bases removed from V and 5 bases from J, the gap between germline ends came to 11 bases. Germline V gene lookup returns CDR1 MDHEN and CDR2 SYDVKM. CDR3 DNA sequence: TGTGCCAGCAACACTAGGGGTTATGGCTACACCTTC. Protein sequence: CASNTRGYGYTF.

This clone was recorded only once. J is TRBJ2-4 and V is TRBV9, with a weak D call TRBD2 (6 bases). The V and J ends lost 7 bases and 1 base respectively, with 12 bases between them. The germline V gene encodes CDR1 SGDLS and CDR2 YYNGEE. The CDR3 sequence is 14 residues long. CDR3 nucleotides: TGTGCCAGCGGGGGTAGCGGCGCCAAAAACATTCAGTACTTC. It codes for CASGGSGAKNIQYF.

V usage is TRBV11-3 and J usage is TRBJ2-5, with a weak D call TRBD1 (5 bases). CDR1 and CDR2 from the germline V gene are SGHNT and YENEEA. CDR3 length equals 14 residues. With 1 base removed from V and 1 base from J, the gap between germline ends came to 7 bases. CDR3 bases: TGTGCCAGCAGCTTAGGGGGCGGCCAAGAGACCCAGTACTTC. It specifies CASSLGGGQETQYF. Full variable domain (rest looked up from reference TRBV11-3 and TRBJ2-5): EAGVVQSPRYKIIEKKQPVAFWCNPISGHNTLYWYLQNLGQGPELLIRYENEEAVDDSQLPKDRFSAERLKGVDSTLKIQPAELGDSAVYLCASSLGGGQETQYFGPGTRLLVL.

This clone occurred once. The CDR3, as DNA: TGCAGCGTTGGCTGGAATGAGCAGTTCTTC. Protein sequence: CSVGWNEQFF. V gene TRBV29-1 combines with J gene TRBJ2-1; D is uncertain. The germline V and J ends were trimmed by 4 bases and 7 bases, with 5 bases remaining between them. The length of the CDR3 is 10 residues. CDR1 is SQVTM, CDR2 ANQGSEA, per germline.

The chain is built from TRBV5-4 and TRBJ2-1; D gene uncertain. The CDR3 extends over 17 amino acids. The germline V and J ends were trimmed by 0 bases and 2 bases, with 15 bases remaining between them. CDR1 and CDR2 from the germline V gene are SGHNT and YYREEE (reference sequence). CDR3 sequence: CASSLGSSRSTYNEQFF. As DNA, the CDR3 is TGTGCCAGCAGCTTGGGTTCATCCAGGTCTACCTACAATGAGCAGTTCTTC.

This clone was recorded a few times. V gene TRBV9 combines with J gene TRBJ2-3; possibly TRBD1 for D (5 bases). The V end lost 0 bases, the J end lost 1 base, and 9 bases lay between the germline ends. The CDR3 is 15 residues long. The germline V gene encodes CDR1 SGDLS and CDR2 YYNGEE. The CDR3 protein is CASSVVVGGTDTQYF. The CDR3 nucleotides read TGTGCCAGCAGCGTAGTTGTAGGGGGCACAGATACGCAGTATTTT.

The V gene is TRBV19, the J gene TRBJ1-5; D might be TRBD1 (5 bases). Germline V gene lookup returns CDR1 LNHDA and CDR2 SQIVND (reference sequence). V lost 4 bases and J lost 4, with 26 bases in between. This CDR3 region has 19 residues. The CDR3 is CASSRGQGQGTRLNQPQHF. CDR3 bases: TGTGCCAGTAGTAGAGGGCAGGGTCAGGGCACACGCCTAAATCAGCCCCAGCATTTT.

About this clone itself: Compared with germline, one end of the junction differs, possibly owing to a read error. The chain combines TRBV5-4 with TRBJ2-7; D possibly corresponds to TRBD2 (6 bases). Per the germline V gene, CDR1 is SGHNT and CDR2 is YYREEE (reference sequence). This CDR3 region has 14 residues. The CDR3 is CASTLGTPGGEQYF. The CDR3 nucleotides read TGTGCCAGCACCTTGGGAACCCCCGGGGGCGAGCAGTACTTC.

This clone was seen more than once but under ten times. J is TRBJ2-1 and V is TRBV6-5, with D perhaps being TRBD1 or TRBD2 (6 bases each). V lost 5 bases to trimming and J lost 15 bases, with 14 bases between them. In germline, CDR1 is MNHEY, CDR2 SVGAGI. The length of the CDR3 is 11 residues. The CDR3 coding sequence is TGTGCCAGCAGTCGGGGGCTGGTTGTGTTCTTC. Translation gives CASSRGLVVFF.

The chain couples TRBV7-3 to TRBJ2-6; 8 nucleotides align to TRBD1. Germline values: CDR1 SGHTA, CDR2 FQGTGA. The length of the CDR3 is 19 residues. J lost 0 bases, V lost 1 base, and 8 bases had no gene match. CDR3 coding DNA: TGTGCCAGCAGCTTAAGGGCGGGGACAGGCCGCTCTGGGGCCAACGTCCTGACTTTC. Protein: CASSLRAGTGRSGANVLTF.

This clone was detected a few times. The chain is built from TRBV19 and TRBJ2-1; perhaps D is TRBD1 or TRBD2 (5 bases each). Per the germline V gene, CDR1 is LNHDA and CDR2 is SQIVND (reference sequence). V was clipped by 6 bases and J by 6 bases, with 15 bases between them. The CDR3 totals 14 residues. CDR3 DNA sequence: TGTGCCAGTAGGGTCGGGACCGGGTCCAATGAGCAGTTCTTC. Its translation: CASRVGTGSNEQFF. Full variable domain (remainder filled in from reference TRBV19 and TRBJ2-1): DGGITQSPKYLFRKEGQNVTLSCEQNLNHDAMYWYRQDPGQGLRLIYYSQIVNDFQKGDIAEGYSVSREKKESFPLTVTSAQKNPTAFYLCASRVGTGSNEQFFGPGTRLTVL.

The CDR3 here is CASSQQNSGANVLTF. The DNA for the CDR3 is TGTGCCAGCAGTCAACAAAACTCTGGGGCCAACGTCCTGACTTTC. This chain joins TRBV9 and TRBJ2-6; the D is unclear. The CDR3 loop spans 15 amino acids. Trimming shortened V by 5 bases and J by 0 bases, and 9 bases separated the two germline ends. CDR1 is SGDLS, CDR2 YYNGEE, per germline.

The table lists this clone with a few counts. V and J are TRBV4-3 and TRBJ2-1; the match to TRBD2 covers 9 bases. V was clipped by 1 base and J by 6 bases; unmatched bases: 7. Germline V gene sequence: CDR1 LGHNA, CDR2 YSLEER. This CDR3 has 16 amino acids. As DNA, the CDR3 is TGCGCCAGCAGCCAAGGCCTCATAGCGGGAGTCAATGAGCAGTTCTTC. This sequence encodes CASSQGLIAGVNEQFF.

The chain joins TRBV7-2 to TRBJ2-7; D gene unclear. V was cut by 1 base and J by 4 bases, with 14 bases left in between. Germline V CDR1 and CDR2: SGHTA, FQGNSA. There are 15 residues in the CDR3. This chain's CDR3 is CASSLVARLQYEQYF. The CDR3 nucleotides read TGTGCCAGCAGCTTAGTGGCCCGACTCCAATACGAGCAGTACTTC.

The CDR3 sequence is CASSPQVGYGYTF. CDR3 nucleotides: TGTGCCAGCAGCCCCCAGGTGGGGTACGGCTACACCTTC. The chain links TRBV7-9 to TRBJ1-2; D unclear. From germline, CDR1 is SEHNR and CDR2 FQNEAQ (reference sequence). Trimming shortened V by 5 bases and J by 8 bases, and 15 bases separated the two germline ends. The CDR3 consists of 13 residues. The whole variable domain, remainder taken from reference TRBV7-9 and TRBJ1-2, is DTGVSQNPRHKITKRGQNVTFRCDPISEHNRLYWYRQTLGQGPEFLTYFQNEAQLEKSRLLSDRFSAERPKGSFSTLEIQRTEQGDSAMYLCASSPQVGYGYTFGSGTRLTVV.

The CDR3, as DNA: TGTGCCAGCAGCTTAGATCGAATGCCTGGAAACACCATATATTTT. Amino acid sequence: CASSLDRMPGNTIYF. This sequence joins TRBV7-2 and TRBJ1-3; no firm D call. The germline gives CDR1 SGHTA, CDR2 FQGNSA. Trimming took off 1 base at V and 2 bases at J, with 9 bases between the two ends. The CDR3 sequence is 15 residues long.

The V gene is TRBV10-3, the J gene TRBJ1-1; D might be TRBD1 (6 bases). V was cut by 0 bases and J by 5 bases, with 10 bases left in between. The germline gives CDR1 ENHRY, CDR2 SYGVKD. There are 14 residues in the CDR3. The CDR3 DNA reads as TGTGCCATCAGTGAGTCCCAGGGGTTAACTGAAGCTTTCTTT. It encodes CAISESQGLTEAFF.

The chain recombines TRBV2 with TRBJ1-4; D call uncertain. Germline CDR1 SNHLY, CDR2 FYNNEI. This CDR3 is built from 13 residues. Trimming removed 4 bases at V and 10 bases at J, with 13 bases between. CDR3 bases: TGTGCCAGCAGTGTGAGGGTTTCCTTAAAACTGTTTTTT. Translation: CASSVRVSLKLFF.

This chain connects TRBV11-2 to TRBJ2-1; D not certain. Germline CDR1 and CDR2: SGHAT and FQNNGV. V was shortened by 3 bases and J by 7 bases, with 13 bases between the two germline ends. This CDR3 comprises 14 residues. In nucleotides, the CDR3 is TGTGCCAGCAGCTTTACTACGAGCATTAATGAGCAGTTCTTC. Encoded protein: CASSFTTSINEQFF.

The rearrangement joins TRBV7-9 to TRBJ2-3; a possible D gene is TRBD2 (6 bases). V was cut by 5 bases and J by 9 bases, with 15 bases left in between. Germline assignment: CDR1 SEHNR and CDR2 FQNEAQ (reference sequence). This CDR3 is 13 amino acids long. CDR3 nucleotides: TGTGCCAGCAGCCCCGCCGCGGGGCGGACGCAGTATTTT. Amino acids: CASSPAAGRTQYF.

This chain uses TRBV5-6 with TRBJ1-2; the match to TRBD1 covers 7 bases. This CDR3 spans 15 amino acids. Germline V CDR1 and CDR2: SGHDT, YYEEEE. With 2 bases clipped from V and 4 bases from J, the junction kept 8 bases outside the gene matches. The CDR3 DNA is TGTGCCAGCAGCTTAAAACAGGGGAACATCTATGGCTACACCTTC. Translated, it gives CASSLKQGNIYGYTF.

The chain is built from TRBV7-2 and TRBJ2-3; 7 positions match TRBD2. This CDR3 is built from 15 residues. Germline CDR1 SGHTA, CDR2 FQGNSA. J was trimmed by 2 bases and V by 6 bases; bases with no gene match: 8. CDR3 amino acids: CASSLYGRNTDTQYF. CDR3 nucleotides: TGTGCCAGCAGTCTTTACGGGAGGAACACAGATACGCAGTATTTT.

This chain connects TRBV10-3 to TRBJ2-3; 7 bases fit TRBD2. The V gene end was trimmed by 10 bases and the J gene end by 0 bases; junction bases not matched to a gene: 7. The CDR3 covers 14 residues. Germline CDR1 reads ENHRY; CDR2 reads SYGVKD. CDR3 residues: CATTLAPSTDTQYF. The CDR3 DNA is TGTGCCACCACACTAGCGCCTAGCACAGATACGCAGTATTTT.

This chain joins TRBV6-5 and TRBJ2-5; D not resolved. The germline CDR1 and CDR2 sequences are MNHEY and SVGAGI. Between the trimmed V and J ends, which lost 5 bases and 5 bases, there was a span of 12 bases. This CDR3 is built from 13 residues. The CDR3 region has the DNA TGTGCCAGCAGTCCACGCTCCGGGGAGACCCAGTACTTC. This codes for CASSPRSGETQYF.

CDR3 sequence reads: CAISGIQGDNEQFF. The CDR3 nucleotides are TGTGCCATCAGTGGTATTCAGGGGGACAATGAGCAGTTCTTC. The rearrangement uses TRBV10-3 and TRBJ2-1, with 7 bases identical to TRBD1. Germline-derived CDR1 and CDR2 are ENHRY and SYGVKD. The CDR3 sequence is 14 residues long. V was pared by 4 bases and J by 5 bases, with 5 bases of the junction left unmatched.

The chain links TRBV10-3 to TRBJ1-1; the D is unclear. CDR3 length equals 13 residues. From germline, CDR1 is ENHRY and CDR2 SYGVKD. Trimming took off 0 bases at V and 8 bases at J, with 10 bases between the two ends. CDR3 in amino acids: CAISESNTPEAFF. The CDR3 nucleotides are TGTGCCATCAGTGAGTCGAATACACCCGAAGCTTTCTTT.

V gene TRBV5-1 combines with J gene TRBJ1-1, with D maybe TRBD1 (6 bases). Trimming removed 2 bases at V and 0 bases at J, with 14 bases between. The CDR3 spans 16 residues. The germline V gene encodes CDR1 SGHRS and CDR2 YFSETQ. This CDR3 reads CASSFLDSSMNTEAFF. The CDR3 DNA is TGCGCCAGCAGCTTCTTGGACAGTTCCATGAACACTGAAGCTTTCTTT.